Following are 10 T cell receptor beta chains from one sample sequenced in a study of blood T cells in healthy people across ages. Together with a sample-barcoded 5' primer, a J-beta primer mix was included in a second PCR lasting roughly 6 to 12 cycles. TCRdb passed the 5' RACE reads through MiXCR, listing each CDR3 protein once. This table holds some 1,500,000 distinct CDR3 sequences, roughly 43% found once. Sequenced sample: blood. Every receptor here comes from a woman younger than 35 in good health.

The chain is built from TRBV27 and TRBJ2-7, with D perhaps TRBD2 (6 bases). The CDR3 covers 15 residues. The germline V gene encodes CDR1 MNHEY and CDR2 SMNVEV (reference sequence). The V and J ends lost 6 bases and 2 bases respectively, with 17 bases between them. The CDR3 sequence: CASRLAGGSTYEQYF. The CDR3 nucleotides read TGTGCCAGCAGATTAGCAGGAGGGAGCACCTACGAGCAGTACTTC.

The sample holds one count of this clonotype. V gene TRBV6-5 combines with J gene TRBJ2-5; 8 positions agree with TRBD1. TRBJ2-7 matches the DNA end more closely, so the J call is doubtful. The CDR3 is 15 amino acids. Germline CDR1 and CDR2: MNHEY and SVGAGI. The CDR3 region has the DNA TGTGCCAGCAGTTACTCGAGGACAGGGCCCTACGAGCAGTACTTC. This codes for CASSYSRTGPYEQYF.

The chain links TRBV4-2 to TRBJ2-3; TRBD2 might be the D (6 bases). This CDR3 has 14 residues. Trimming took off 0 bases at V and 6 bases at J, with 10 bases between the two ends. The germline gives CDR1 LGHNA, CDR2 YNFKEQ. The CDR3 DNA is TGTGCCAGCAGCCAAGACGGGAGAGGTGATACGCAGTATTTT. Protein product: CASSQDGRGDTQYF.

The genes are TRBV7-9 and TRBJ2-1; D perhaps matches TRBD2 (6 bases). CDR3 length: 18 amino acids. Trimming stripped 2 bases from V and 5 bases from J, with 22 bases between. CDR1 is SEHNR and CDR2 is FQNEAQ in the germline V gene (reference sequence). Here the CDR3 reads CASSLRSQRVQINNEQFF. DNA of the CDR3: TGTGCCAGCAGCTTAAGAAGCCAGCGGGTACAGATTAACAATGAGCAGTTCTTC.

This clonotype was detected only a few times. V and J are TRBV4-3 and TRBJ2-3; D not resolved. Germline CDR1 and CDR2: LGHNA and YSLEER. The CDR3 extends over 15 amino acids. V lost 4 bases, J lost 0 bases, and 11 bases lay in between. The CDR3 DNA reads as TGCGCCAGCAGCCCTCAGACTCTTAGCACAGATACGCAGTATTTT. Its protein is CASSPQTLSTDTQYF.

CDR3 coding DNA: TGTGCCAGCTCTCTTCAGGGCTTCCAAGAGACCCAGTACTTC. Amino acid sequence: CASSLQGFQETQYF. The V call is TRBV21-1, the J call TRBJ2-5; the D segment call TRBD1 is taken from the table without a DNA check. TRBV21-1 is noted as a pseudogene. CDR3 length: 14 amino acids.

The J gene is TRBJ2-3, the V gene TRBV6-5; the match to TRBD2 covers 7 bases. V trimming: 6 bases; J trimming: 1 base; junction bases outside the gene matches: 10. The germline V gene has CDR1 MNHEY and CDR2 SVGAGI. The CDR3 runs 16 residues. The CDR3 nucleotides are TGTGCCAGCAGGGCGGCAAAGGCGGGGGGCACAGATACGCAGTATTTT. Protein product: CASRAAKAGGTDTQYF.

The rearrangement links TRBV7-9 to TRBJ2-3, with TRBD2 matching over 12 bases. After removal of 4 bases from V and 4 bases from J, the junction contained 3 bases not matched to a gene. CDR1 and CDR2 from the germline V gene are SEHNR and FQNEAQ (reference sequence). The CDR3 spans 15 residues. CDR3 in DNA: TGTGCCAGCAGCTGGACTAGCGGGAAGCCAGATACGCAGTATTTT. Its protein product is CASSWTSGKPDTQYF.

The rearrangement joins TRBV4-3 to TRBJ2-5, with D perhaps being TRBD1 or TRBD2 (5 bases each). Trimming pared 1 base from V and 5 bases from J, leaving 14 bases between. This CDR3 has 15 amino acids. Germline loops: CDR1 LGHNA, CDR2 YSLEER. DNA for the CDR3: TGCGCCAGCAGCCAAGGAGGGACCCGCGGGGAGACCCAGTACTTC. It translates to CASSQGGTRGETQYF.

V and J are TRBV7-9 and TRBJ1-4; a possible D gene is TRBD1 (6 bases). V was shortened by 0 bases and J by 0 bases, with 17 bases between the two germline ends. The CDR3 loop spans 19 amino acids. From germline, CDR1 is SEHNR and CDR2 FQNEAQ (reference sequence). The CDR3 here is CASSLAMTGADATNEKLFF. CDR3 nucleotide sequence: TGTGCCAGCAGCTTAGCGATGACAGGAGCCGACGCAACTAATGAAAAACTGTTTTTT.